These 21 T cell receptor beta chains came from one sample sequenced in a study of T-cell reconstitution after alpha-beta-depleted transplantation in children. Molecular barcoding with unique molecular identifiers was used for the TCRbeta library. TCRdb redid the calling of the PCR reads with MiXCR, one entry per CDR3 protein. Here the sample spans 300,000 or so distinct CDR3 sequences, 23% being singletons. Sequences were derived from PBMCs, mostly from graft donor cells, sampled 180 days after TCRalphabeta/CD19-depleted stem cell transplant. The receptors stem from a male patient between 5 and 17 years old who had a stem cell transplant for acute lymphoblastic leukemia, so the T cells may come from the graft donor.

The chain employs TRBV6-6 and TRBJ1-1; D might be TRBD1 (6 bases). In germline, CDR1 is MNHNY, CDR2 SVGAGI (reference sequence). Trimming stripped 6 bases from V and 2 bases from J, with 25 bases between. This CDR3 is 18 amino acids long. DNA for the CDR3: TGTGCCAGCAGCAACCGTCGGGGTAGGGGGGCGATAAACACTGAAGCTTTCTTT. It codes for CASSNRRGRGAINTEAFF.

This clonotype was found a few times. The junction differs from germline at one of its ends, possibly a read error. The gene calls are TRBV5-6 and TRBJ1-1, with unresolved D. Germline CDR1 SGHDT, CDR2 YYEEEE. The length of the CDR3 is 12 residues. The CDR3 bases are TGTGCCAGCGACCGAGGCAACAGTGAAGCTTTCTTT. Encoded protein: CASDRGNSEAFF.

This chain links TRBV12-3 or TRBV12-4 with TRBJ1-2, with 11 bases fitting TRBD1. The CDR3 sequence is 16 residues long. The V segment lost 5 bases and the J segment 5 bases; nucleotides outside the gene matches: 10. The DNA of the CDR3 is TGTGCCAGCAGTCGGGGACAGGGGGTTACTCTTTATGGCTACACCTTC. Residues: CASSRGQGVTLYGYTF.

The chain uses TRBV7-2 and TRBJ2-2; D gene ambiguous. The V end was cut by 4 bases, the J end by 2 bases, with 5 bases between. Germline lookup yields CDR1 SGHTA and CDR2 FQGNSA. The CDR3 consists of 13 residues. The CDR3 DNA is TGTGCCAGCAGCTCATTTAACACCGGGGAGCTGTTTTTT. This sequence encodes CASSSFNTGELFF.

The chain combines TRBV29-1 with TRBJ2-1, with 8 bases lining up with TRBD2. Trimming took 5 bases from V and 7 from J; bases not matched to a gene: 10. The CDR3 has 14 residues. Germline CDR1 reads SQVTM; CDR2 reads ANQGSEA. CDR3 in amino acids: CSVRLIAGRNEQFF. In nucleotides, the CDR3 is TGCAGCGTTAGACTAATAGCGGGAAGGAATGAGCAGTTCTTC.

The chain carries TRBV21-1 and TRBJ2-7; no check of the table's D call, TRBD1, against the DNA was made. TRBV21-1 is a documented pseudogene. This CDR3 is built from 15 residues. The CDR3 loop reads CASSPDRRTFYEQYF. CDR3 DNA: TGTGCCAGCAGCCCTGACAGACGTACTTTCTACGAGCAGTACTTC.

The V gene is TRBV20-1, the J gene TRBJ2-5; 7 bases line up with TRBD2. Germline assignment: CDR1 DFQATT and CDR2 SNEGSKA (reference sequence). The V gene end was trimmed by 6 bases and the J gene end by 4 bases; junction bases not matched to a gene: 11. The CDR3 length is 14 residues. CDR3 sequence reads: CSAVLAPRVETQYF. The CDR3 coding sequence is TGCAGTGCGGTACTAGCGCCAAGAGTAGAGACCCAGTACTTC.

The chain recombines TRBV29-1 with TRBJ1-1; 9 bases are a match to TRBD1. Trimming cost V 0 bases and J 0 bases; bases outside gene matches: 2. Germline CDR1 and CDR2: SQVTM and ANQGSEA. This CDR3 is 15 amino acids long. This CDR3 reads CSVEEGTGMNTEAFF. Written as DNA, the CDR3 is TGCAGCGTTGAAGAGGGGACAGGGATGAACACTGAAGCTTTCTTT.

The chain recombines TRBV24-1 with TRBJ2-1; no definite D call. V lost 7 bases to trimming and J lost 0 bases, with 6 bases between them. The CDR3 sequence is 13 residues long. The germline CDR1 and CDR2 sequences are KGHDR and SFDVKD. CDR3 region: CATSPDSYNEQFF. DNA of the CDR3: TGTGCCACCAGCCCGGACTCCTACAATGAGCAGTTCTTC.

Ten or more counts support this clonotype. V is TRBV12-3 or TRBV12-4 and J is TRBJ2-7; 10 bases agree with TRBD1. V shed 4 bases and J 3 bases; nucleotides not matched to a gene: 6. This CDR3 has 15 amino acids. The CDR3 spells CASSYPGTGDYEQYF. CDR3 DNA sequence: TGTGCCAGCAGTTATCCCGGGACAGGGGACTACGAGCAGTACTTC.

This clonotype was detected a few times. The chain is built from TRBV6-1 and TRBJ1-1; possibly TRBD1 for D (6 bases). V dropped 7 bases and J dropped 8 bases, with 17 bases sitting between them. Germline CDR1 and CDR2: MNHNS and SASEGT. The CDR3 is 13 amino acids. The CDR3 DNA reads TGTGCCAGCAAACCCTGGGGGCCACCCGAAGCTTTCTTT. It translates to CASKPWGPPEAFF.

The V gene is TRBV29-1, the J gene TRBJ2-7; D not resolved. The length of the CDR3 is 13 residues. CDR1 and CDR2 (germline): SQVTM, ANQGSEA. The V end was cut by 7 bases, the J end by 2 bases, with 15 bases between. The CDR3 sequence is CSASGRNPYEQYF. The CDR3 coding sequence is TGCAGCGCTTCAGGCAGGAACCCCTACGAGCAGTACTTC.

The chain combines TRBV2 with TRBJ2-1; D tentatively fits TRBD1 or TRBD2 (5 bases each). Germline CDR1 reads SNHLY; CDR2 reads FYNNEI. The length of the CDR3 is 16 residues. Trimming cost V 5 bases and J 0 bases, with 14 bases left between them. The CDR3: CASSNRRESSYNEQFF. CDR3 bases: TGTGCCAGCAGTAACCGCAGGGAGAGCTCCTACAATGAGCAGTTCTTC.

This clonotype was counted only a few times. The J gene is TRBJ2-5, the V gene TRBV5-1; TRBD2 matches at 11 bases. The junction had 10 bases not matched to a gene; V was cut back by 2 bases and J by 7 bases. This CDR3 is 16 amino acids long. The V gene's germline CDR1 is SGHRS and CDR2 YFSETQ. CDR3 sequence (DNA): TGCGCCAGCAGCTTTCCTGGGACTAGCGGAGGAGGGACCCAGTACTTC. Amino acids: CASSFPGTSGGGTQYF.

This clonotype was counted a few times. DNA of the CDR3: TGTGCCAGCAGTTTATGGACTAGCGGACGCACAGATACGCAGTATTTT. The encoded protein is CASSLWTSGRTDTQYF. This sequence joins TRBV27 and TRBJ2-3, with 10 bases identical to TRBD2. The CDR3 is 16 residues long. Trimming at V came to 1 base and at J to 1 base, leaving 2 bases not matched to a gene. The germline CDR1 and CDR2 sequences are MNHEY and SMNVEV (reference sequence).

The chain links TRBV4-1 to TRBJ1-5; tentative D call: TRBD1 (5 bases). Germline loops: CDR1 MGHRA, CDR2 YSYEKL. The CDR3 has 18 residues. Trimming stripped 2 bases from V and 0 bases from J, with 17 bases between. The CDR3 DNA sequence: TGCGCCAGCAGCCAACTTCCGCAGGGTTCTTATAGCAATCAGCCCCAGCATTTT. Its translation: CASSQLPQGSYSNQPQHF.

There are a few counts of this clonotype. The CDR3 reads CSARIGTGAMNTEAFF. The CDR3 nucleotides are TGCAGTGCTAGAATTGGGACAGGGGCGATGAACACTGAAGCTTTCTTT. J is TRBJ1-1 and V is TRBV20-1, with 10 bases lining up with TRBD1. The V gene's germline CDR1 is DFQATT and CDR2 SNEGSKA (reference sequence). This CDR3 spans 16 amino acids. Trimming at V came to 2 bases and at J to 0 bases, leaving 6 bases not matched to a gene.

In this sample, this clonotype turned up a few times. The V call is TRBV24-1, the J call TRBJ2-7; 8 bases match TRBD1. Looked up from germline, CDR1 is KGHDR and CDR2 is SFDVKD. The CDR3 loop spans 15 amino acids. J lost 3 bases, V lost 2 bases, and 5 bases had no gene match. CDR3 DNA sequence: TGTGCCACCAGTGATTCTGGACAGGGATACTACGAGCAGTACTTC. It translates to CATSDSGQGYYEQYF.

The CDR3: CASSPIRWLAGGPNTDTQYF. Here the CDR3 DNA reads TGTGCCAGCAGTCCCATAAGGTGGCTAGCGGGAGGCCCGAACACAGATACGCAGTATTTT. The V and J genes are TRBV2 and TRBJ2-3; 11 nucleotides align to TRBD2. V shed 5 bases and J 2 bases; nucleotides not matched to a gene: 18. Germline V gene data show CDR1 as SNHLY and CDR2 as FYNNEI. The CDR3 spans 20 residues.

This clonotype was detected a few times. The CDR3 spells CASSLPFVDMNTEAFF. The DNA for the CDR3 is TGTGCCAGCAGCCTTCCATTCGTTGACATGAACACTGAAGCTTTCTTT. This chain connects TRBV7-9 to TRBJ1-1; no firm D call. Trimming removed 5 bases at V and 0 bases at J, with 16 bases between. The CDR3 has 16 amino acids. Germline V CDR1 and CDR2: SEHNR, FQNEAQ (reference sequence).

The chain employs TRBV7-8 and TRBJ2-2, with 8 bases matching TRBD2. The CDR3 consists of 16 residues. The germline CDR1 and CDR2 sequences are SGHVS and FQNEAQ. V lost 5 bases, J lost 4 bases, and 9 bases stayed unmatched. CDR3 sequence reads: CASSPSGGGPTGELFF. CDR3 in DNA: TGTGCCAGCAGCCCCTCCGGGGGGGGTCCCACCGGGGAGCTGTTTTTT.